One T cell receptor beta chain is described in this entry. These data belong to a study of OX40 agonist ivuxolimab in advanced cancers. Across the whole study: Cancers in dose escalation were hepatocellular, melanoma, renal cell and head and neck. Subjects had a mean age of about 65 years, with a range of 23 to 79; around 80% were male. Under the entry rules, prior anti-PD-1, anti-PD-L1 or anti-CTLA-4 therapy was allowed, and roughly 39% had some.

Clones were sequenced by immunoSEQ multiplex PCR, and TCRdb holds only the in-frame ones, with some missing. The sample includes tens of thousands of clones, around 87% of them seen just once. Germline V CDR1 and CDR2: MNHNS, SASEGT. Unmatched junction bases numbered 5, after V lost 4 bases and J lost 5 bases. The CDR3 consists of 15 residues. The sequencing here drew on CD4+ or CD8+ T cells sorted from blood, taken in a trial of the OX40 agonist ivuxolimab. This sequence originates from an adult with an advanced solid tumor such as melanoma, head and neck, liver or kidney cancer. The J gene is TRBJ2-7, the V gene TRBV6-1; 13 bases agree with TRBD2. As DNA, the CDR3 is TGTGCCAGCAGTGGGACTAGCGGGAGTGTCAACGAGCAGTACTTC. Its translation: CASSGTSGSVNEQYF.